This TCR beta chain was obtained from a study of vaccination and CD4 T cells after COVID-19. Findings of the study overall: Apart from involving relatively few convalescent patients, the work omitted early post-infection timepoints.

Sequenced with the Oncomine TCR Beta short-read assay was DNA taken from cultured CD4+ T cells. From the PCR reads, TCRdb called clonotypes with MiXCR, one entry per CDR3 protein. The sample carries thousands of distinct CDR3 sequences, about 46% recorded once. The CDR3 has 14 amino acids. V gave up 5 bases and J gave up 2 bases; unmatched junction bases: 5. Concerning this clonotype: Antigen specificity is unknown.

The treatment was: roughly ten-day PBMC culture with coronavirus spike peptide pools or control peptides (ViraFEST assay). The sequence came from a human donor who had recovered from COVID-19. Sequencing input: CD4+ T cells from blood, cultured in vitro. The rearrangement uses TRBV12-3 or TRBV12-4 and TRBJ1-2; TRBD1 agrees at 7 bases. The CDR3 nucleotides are TGTGCCAGCAGTCCGGGACAGCTAAACTATGGCTACACCTTC. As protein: CASSPGQLNYGYTF.